This passage covers 17 T cell receptor beta chains from one sample sequenced in a study of vaccination and CD4 T cells after COVID-19. These TCRs' antigens remain unknown. Cultured CD4+ T cell DNA was sequenced using the Oncomine TCR Beta short-read assay. TCRdb reanalysed the PCR reads using MiXCR and keeps one entry per CDR3 protein. Here the sample spans about 22,000 distinct CDR3 sequences, about two fifths being singletons. Time point given: late sampling 161 to 241 days after vaccination in a few convalescent patients. The treatment is: approximately nine-day PBMC culture with coronavirus spike peptide pools or control peptides (ViraFEST assay). Material: CD4+ T cells from blood, cultured in vitro, obtained about 7 months after SARS-CoV-2 vaccination. These receptors all come from a human donor who had recovered from COVID-19.

The rearrangement joins TRBV11-1 to TRBJ2-7; D call uncertain. Per germline, CDR1 SGHAT and CDR2 FQDESV (reference sequence). V lost 4 bases and J lost 10, with 11 bases in between. This CDR3 spans 11 amino acids. The CDR3 DNA sequence: TGTGCCAGCAGCTCACTCACCGAACAGTACTTC. It is translated as CASSSLTEQYF.

The CDR3 reads CATTDTQYF. As DNA, the CDR3 is TGTGCCACCACAGATACGCAGTATTTT. The gene calls are TRBV19 and TRBJ2-3; unclear D gene. Trimming removed 10 bases at V and 2 bases at J, with 1 base between. CDR3 size: 9 residues. In germline, CDR1 is LNHDA, CDR2 SQIVND (reference sequence).

The gene calls are TRBV7-2 and TRBJ2-1; D is uncertain. Trimming removed 1 base from V and 7 bases from J, with 8 bases in between. Germline lookup yields CDR1 SGHTA and CDR2 FQGNSA. The CDR3 totals 13 residues. The CDR3 DNA sequence: TGTGCCAGCAGCTTAGATCTGGTAAATGAGCAGTTCTTC. It encodes CASSLDLVNEQFF.

The rearrangement uses TRBV7-2 and TRBJ2-2, with D tentatively TRBD1 (5 bases). Germline V gene lookup returns CDR1 SGHTA and CDR2 FQGNSA. This CDR3 comprises 16 residues. Trimming pared 5 bases from V and 4 bases from J, leaving 17 bases between. CDR3 nucleotides: TGTGCCAGCAGCCCCCAGGGTGGGTTCATCACCGGGGAGCTGTTTTTT. It encodes CASSPQGGFITGELFF. Combining the CDR3 with reference TRBV7-2 and TRBJ2-2 gives the whole variable domain GAGVSQSPSNKVTEKGKDVELRCDPISGHTALYWYRQSLGQGLEFLIYFQGNSAPDKSGLPSDRFSAERTGGSVSTLTIQRTQQEDSAVYLCASSPQGGFITGELFFGEGSRLTVL.

CDR3 loop: CASSLFSGDFETQYF. For the CDR3, the DNA is TGTGCCAGCAGCTTGTTTTCAGGGGATTTTGAGACCCAGTACTTC. This chain connects TRBV5-6 to TRBJ2-5; a weak D match, TRBD1 (6 bases). Looked up from germline, CDR1 is SGHDT and CDR2 is YYEEEE. V gave up 1 base and J gave up 5 bases, with 15 bases separating them. This CDR3 is built from 15 residues. The variable domain in full, with the rest retrieved from reference TRBV5-6 and TRBJ2-5, is DAGVTQSPTHLIKTRGQQVTLRCSPKSGHDTVSWYQQALGQGPQFIFQYYEEEERQRGNFPDRFSGHQFPNYSSELNVNALLLGDSALYLCASSLFSGDFETQYFGPGTRLLVL.

This clonotype was observed many times. The chain recombines TRBV2 with TRBJ2-5; the match to TRBD1 covers 7 bases. V dropped 6 bases and J dropped 10; count of bases not matched to a gene: 11. Looked up from germline, CDR1 is SNHLY and CDR2 is FYNNEI. CDR3 length: 13 amino acids. Written as DNA, the CDR3 is TGTGCCAGCAGGGAGAACAGGGGTGTCAGCCAGTACTTC. This translates into CASRENRGVSQYF.

V is TRBV12-3 or TRBV12-4 and J is TRBJ1-1; a weak D match, TRBD1 (5 bases). This CDR3 contains 12 residues. V lost 1 base to trimming and J lost 9 bases, with 9 bases between them. The CDR3 loop reads CASSLVAGKAFF. CDR3 DNA sequence: TGTGCCAGCAGTTTAGTGGCAGGGAAAGCTTTCTTT.

The V call is TRBV10-3, the J call TRBJ2-5; TRBD2 agrees at 10 bases. CDR3 length: 18 amino acids. Germline loops: CDR1 ENHRY, CDR2 SYGVKD. V gave up 3 bases and J gave up 2 bases; unmatched junction bases: 12. The CDR3 DNA reads TGTGCCATCAGTGACTCGGGAGCGGGGGGGCCGGGACAAGAGACCCAGTACTTC. This translates into CAISDSGAGGPGQETQYF.

The table lists this clonotype with a few counts. This chain links TRBV7-2 with TRBJ2-7, with 9 bases matching TRBD2. Germline V lookup: CDR1 SGHTA, CDR2 FQGNSA. Trimming took 7 bases from V and 0 from J; bases not matched to a gene: 7. This CDR3 has 15 amino acids. The CDR3 reads CASTVSGGTSYEQYF. CDR3 DNA: TGTGCCAGCACCGTCAGCGGGGGGACCTCCTACGAGCAGTACTTC.

The chain employs TRBV19 and TRBJ2-3; the D gene is possibly TRBD1 (5 bases). Germline CDR1 and CDR2: LNHDA and SQIVND (reference sequence). The CDR3 consists of 16 residues. V lost 5 bases to trimming and J lost 4 bases, with 19 bases between them. The DNA for the CDR3 is TGTGCCAGTAGTTGGCAGGGATCAGCAGGGCCAGATACGCAGTATTTT. It is translated as CASSWQGSAGPDTQYF.

The CDR3 loop reads CATSRDPPGTPNIQYF. In nucleotides, the CDR3 is TGTGCCACCAGCAGAGATCCCCCCGGGACCCCAAACATTCAGTACTTC. This rearrangement joins TRBV15 to TRBJ2-4; D may correspond to TRBD1 or TRBD2 (5 bases each). V shed 0 bases and J shed 6 bases, with 15 bases lying between them. The CDR3 has 16 residues. Germline V gene lookup returns CDR1 LNHNV and CDR2 YYDKDF (reference sequence).

This clonotype was counted only a few times. The V and J genes are TRBV2 and TRBJ2-5; D may match TRBD1 or TRBD2 (6 bases each). V was pared by 7 bases and J by 1 base, with 13 bases between. This CDR3 spans 14 amino acids. The germline V gene encodes CDR1 SNHLY and CDR2 FYNNEI. The CDR3 bases are TGTGCCAGCATTATTAGGGGGGTCCAAGAGACCCAGTACTTC. This encodes CASIIRGVQETQYF.

V usage is TRBV2 and J usage is TRBJ2-1; unclear D gene. Germline CDR1 and CDR2: SNHLY and FYNNEI. The CDR3 contains 12 residues. Trimming took 6 bases from V and 5 from J, leaving 8 bases between them. This CDR3 reads CASSARDNEQFF. CDR3 bases: TGTGCCAGCAGCGCTAGAGACAATGAGCAGTTCTTC.

This clonotype appeared a few times. V usage is TRBV5-4 and J usage is TRBJ2-5; 9 bases line up with TRBD2. The germline CDR1 and CDR2 sequences are SGHNT and YYREEE (reference sequence). CDR3 length: 16 amino acids. V shed 4 bases, J shed 1 base, and the junction held 8 bases outside the gene matches. This CDR3 is CASSPGTSRLQETQYF. CDR3 DNA sequence: TGTGCCAGCAGCCCCGGGACTAGCAGACTCCAAGAGACCCAGTACTTC.

The chain combines TRBV20-1 with TRBJ2-2; D perhaps matches TRBD1 (5 bases). There are 14 residues in the CDR3. Trimming left V 3 bases short and J 8 bases short, with 16 bases between. CDR1 is DFQATT and CDR2 is SNEGSKA in the germline V gene (reference sequence). As DNA, the CDR3 is TGCAGTGCTAGGGCAGGGTTTGCATCTGGGGAGCTGTTTTTT. It specifies CSARAGFASGELFF.

This rearrangement joins TRBV29-1 to TRBJ2-1, with TRBD2 matching over 7 bases. V lost 6 bases, J lost 5 bases, and 16 bases stayed unmatched. Germline values: CDR1 SQVTM, CDR2 ANQGSEA. The CDR3 length is 16 residues. The CDR3 sequence is CSVSGRAGSEDNEQFF. CDR3 coding DNA: TGCAGCGTATCTGGGAGAGCGGGGAGCGAGGACAATGAGCAGTTCTTC.

To note about this clonotype: One junction end does not reproduce the germline sequence, and a read error may be involved. This chain links TRBV7-7 with TRBJ2-7; D is possibly TRBD1 (6 bases). CDR3 length: 15 amino acids. Germline assignment: CDR1 SSHAT and CDR2 FNYEAQ (reference sequence). The CDR3 DNA sequence: TGTGCTAGCAGCTTAAGGCCAGGGGATTCCTACGAGCAGTACTTC. Translated: CASSLRPGDSYEQYF. Together with reference TRBV7-7 and TRBJ2-7, the CDR3 gives the full variable domain: GAGVSQSPRYKVTKRGQDVTLRCDPISSHATLYWYQQALGQGPEFLTYFNYEAQPDKSGLPSDRFSAERPEGSISTLTIQRTEQRDSAMYRCASSLRPGDSYEQYFGPGTRLTVT.